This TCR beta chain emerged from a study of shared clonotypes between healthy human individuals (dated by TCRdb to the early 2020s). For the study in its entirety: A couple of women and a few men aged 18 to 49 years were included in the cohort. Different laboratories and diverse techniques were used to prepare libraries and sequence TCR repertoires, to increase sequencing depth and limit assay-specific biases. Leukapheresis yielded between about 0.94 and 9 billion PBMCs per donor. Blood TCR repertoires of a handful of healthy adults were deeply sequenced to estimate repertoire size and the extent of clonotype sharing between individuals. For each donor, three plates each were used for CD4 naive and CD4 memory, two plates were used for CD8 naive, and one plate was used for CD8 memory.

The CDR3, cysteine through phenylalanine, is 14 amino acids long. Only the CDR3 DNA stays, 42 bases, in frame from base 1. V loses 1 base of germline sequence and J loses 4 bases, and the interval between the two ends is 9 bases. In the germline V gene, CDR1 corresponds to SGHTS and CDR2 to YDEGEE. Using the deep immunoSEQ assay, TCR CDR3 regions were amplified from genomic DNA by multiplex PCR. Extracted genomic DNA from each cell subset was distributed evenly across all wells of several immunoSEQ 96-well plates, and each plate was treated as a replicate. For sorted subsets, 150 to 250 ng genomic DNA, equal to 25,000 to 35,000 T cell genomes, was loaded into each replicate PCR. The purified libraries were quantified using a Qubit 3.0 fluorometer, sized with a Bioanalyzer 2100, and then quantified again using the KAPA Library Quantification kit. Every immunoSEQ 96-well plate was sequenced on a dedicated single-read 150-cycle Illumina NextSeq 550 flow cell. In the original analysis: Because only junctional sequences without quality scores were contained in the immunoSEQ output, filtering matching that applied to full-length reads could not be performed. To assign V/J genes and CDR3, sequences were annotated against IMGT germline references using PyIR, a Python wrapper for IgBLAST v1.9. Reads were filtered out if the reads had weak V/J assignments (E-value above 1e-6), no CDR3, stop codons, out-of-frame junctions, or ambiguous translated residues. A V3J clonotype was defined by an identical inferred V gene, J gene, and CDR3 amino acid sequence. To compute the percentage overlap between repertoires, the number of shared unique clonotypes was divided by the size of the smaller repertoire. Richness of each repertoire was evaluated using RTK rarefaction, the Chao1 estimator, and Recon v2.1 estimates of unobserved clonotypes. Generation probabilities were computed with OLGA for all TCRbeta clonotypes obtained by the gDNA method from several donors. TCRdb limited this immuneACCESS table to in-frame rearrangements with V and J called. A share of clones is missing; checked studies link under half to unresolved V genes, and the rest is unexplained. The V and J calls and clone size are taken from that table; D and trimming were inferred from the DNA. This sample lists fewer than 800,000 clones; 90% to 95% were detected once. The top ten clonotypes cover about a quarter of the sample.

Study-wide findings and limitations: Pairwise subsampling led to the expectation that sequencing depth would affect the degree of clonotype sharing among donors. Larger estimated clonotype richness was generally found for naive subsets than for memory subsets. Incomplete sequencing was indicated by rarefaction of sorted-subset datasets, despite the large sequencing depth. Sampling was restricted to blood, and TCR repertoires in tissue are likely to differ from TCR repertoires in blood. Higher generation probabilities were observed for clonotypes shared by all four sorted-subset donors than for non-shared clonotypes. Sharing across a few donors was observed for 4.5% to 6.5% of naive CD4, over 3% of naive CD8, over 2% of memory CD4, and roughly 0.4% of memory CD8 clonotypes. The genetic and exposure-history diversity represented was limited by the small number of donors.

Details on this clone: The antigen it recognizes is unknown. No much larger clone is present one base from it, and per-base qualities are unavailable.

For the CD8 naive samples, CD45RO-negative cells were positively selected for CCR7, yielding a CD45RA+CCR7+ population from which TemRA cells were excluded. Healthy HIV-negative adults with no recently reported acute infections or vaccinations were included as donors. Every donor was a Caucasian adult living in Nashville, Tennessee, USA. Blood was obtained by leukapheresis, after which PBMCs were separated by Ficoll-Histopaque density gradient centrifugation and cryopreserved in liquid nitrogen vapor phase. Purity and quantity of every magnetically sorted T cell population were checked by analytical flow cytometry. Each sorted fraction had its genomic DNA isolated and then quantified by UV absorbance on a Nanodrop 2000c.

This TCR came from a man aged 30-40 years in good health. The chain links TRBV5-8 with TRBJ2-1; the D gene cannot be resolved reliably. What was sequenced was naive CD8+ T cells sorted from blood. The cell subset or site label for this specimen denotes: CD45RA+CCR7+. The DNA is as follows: TGTGCCAGCAGCTTGCACGGTCGATACAATGAGCAGTTCTTC. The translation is CASSLHGRYNEQFF.